This T cell receptor (beta chain) was captured by sequencing in a study of CD8+ T cells in alopecia areata. Study background: Patients in the treated group were given tofacitinib by mouth, 5 to 10 mg twice a day. Severity was scored as percentage of affected scalp area in treated patients.

Study-wide findings and caveats: It was observed that many expanded lesional clones persisted in scalp and blood during tofacitinib.

Treatment specified: oral pan-JAK inhibitor, 5-10 mg twice daily. The study team obtained lesional scalp punch biopsies and peripheral blood from alopecia areata patients. CDR1 and CDR2 (germline): MGHRA, YSYEKL. Trimming took 1 base from V and 11 from J; bases not matched to a gene: 6. CDR3 length: 13 amino acids. A note on this clone: No antigen is known for it.

Extraction and reverse transcription of RNA yielded cDNA as the sequencing template. Libraries were prepared by immunoSEQ multiplex PCR; TCRdb keeps only in-frame clonotypes and omits some of them. This repertoire shows 200,000 to 250,000 clones, more than 45% found once; its top ten account for 1.5% to 2%. The sequence came from a human donor with alopecia areata. This specimen consisted of CD4+ T cells sorted from blood, obtained at week 4, from a patient treated with tofacitinib. This rearrangement joins TRBV4-1 to TRBJ2-7; 9 nucleotides align to TRBD1. In DNA form, the CDR3 reads TGCGCCAGCAGCCAAGGGTCCCGGGACAGGGAGTACTTC. Protein sequence: CASSQGSRDREYF.